A single sample gave rise to the 20 T cell receptor delta chains below, sequenced in a study of gamma-delta T cells after stem cell transplantation (dated by TCRdb to the mid-2010s). Libraries were prepared through RT-PCR. Sequencing used an Illumina MiSeq. For TCRdb, the public reads were processed anew by CATT, and duplicate DNA sequences were folded into one row. This sample holds 2,000 to 2,500 delta-chain clones; 18% were observed only once. Together, the top ten hold roughly 7.7% of the sample. The specimen was gamma-delta T cells. These receptors came from a human donor. It is not recorded whose cells these are; they may come from a transplant donor.

The rearrangement uses TRDV3 and TRDJ2, with a possible D match to TRDD3 (6 bases). Trimming pared 2 bases from V and 1 base from J, leaving 29 bases between. CDR1 is TVYSNPD and CDR2 is GDNSRS in the germline V gene (reference sequence). The CDR3 contains 20 residues. CDR3 coding DNA: TGTGCCTTTCACAGGCTAGCGAGAGGCCCGGGGGAACTTTTGACAGCACAACTCTTCTTT. This gives the protein CAFHRLARGPGELLTAQLFF.

Judged by abundance, this clone is medium-sized. The CDR3 region is CALGERPYGGLHRPLIF. CDR3 in DNA: TGTGCTCTTGGGGAGCGGCCTTATGGGGGCCTTCACAGACCCCTGATCTTT. The chain employs TRDV1 and TRDJ4; tentative D call: TRDD3 (6 bases). This CDR3 has 17 residues. CDR1 and CDR2 (germline): TSWWSYY, QGS. Trimming cost V 3 bases and J 1 base, with 21 bases left between them.

About this clone: This may be a read error: a much more frequent sequence differs by one nucleotide. The rearrangement uses TRDV2 and TRDJ2, with D tentatively TRDD3 (5 bases). The germline V and J ends were trimmed by 0 bases and 0 bases, with 16 bases remaining between them. CDR1 is GEAIGNYY, CDR2 EKD, per germline. The CDR3 covers 18 residues. The CDR3 region has the DNA TGTGCCTGTGACACCGGGCGGGGGGGCTCAGCTTTGACAGCACAACTCTTCTTT. Its protein is CACDTGRGGSALTAQLFF.

This clone was seen a few times. The junction and the germline gene differ at one end; a read error may be behind it. This rearrangement joins TRDV1 to TRDJ2, with D perhaps TRDD2 (5 bases). The CDR3 loop spans 19 amino acids. CDR1 and CDR2 (germline): TSWWSYY, QGS. The CDR3 sequence is CALGDPTLSVTPLTTQLFF. CDR3 coding DNA: TGTGCTCTTGGGGACCCTACCCTTTCCGTCACTCCTTTGACAACACAACTCTTCTTT.

Details on this clone: This may stem from a read error, because a much larger clone lies one nucleotide away. For the J gene the call is TRDJ1; the V gene lacks a call; the table's TRDD3 call for D was not verified on the DNA. This CDR3 spans 18 amino acids. The CDR3 loop is CATSELGQGIKDTDKLIF. CDR3 bases: TGTGCAACAAGCGAATTAGGCCAGGGGATAAAAGACACCGATAAACTCATCTTT.

By sample fraction, this clone is large. The same CDR3 arises from other DNA sequences in this sample as well. The V call is TRDV2, the J call TRDJ3, with D perhaps matching TRDD3 (6 bases). The CDR3 runs 18 residues. Germline V CDR1 and CDR2: GEAIGNYY, EKD. V shed 3 bases and J shed 0 bases, with 14 bases lying between them. Here the CDR3 DNA reads TGTGCCTGTGACTGGGGGCCACAAAGCTCCTGGGACACCCGACAGATGTTTTTC. The encoded protein is CACDWGPQSSWDTRQMFF.

This clone ranks as medium-sized (0.01 to 0.1%). This chain uses TRDV2 with TRDJ3; 9 bases are a match to TRDD3. The CDR3 runs to 18 residues. Losses at the gene ends were 0 bases for V and 0 bases for J; bases not matched to a gene: 2. Germline V gene lookup returns CDR1 GEAIGNYY and CDR2 EKD. DNA for the CDR3: TGTGCCTGTGACACCGGGGGATACAGCTCCTGGGACACCCGACAGATGTTTTTC. It is translated as CACDTGGYSSWDTRQMFF.

This clone is large. The same CDR3 also results from other DNA sequences found in this sample. V and J are TRDV1 and TRDJ2; 9 bases agree with TRDD3. This CDR3 contains 19 residues. Germline V gene sequence: CDR1 TSWWSYY, CDR2 QGS. With V trimmed by 7 bases and J by 3 bases, 18 bases remained unmatched. CDR3 sequence: CALVAPTAGDTALTAQLFF. In nucleotides, the CDR3 is TGTGCTCTTGTAGCGCCTACGGCTGGGGATACGGCACTGACAGCACAACTCTTCTTT.

This chain uses TRDV3 with TRDJ3; 8 nucleotides agree with TRDD3. In the absence of a J gene in TCRdb, the DNA was matched to germline to assign it here. With V trimmed by 2 bases and J by 0 bases, 24 bases remained unmatched. The CDR3 runs 23 residues. Germline values: CDR1 TVYSNPD, CDR2 GDNSRS (reference sequence). CDR3 coding DNA: TGTGCCTTTTCCAGGGAGGAGGGGATACTAACCCAACTAGGCTCCTGGGACACCCGACAGATGTTTTTC. Amino acid sequence: CAFSREEGILTQLGSWDTRQMFF.

J is TRDJ1 and V is TRDV3; 7 nucleotides match TRDD3. TCRdb leaves out the J gene; it was filled in here by matching the DNA to germline. Trimming cost V 3 bases and J 0 bases; bases outside gene matches: 19. This CDR3 is built from 18 residues. Germline lookup yields CDR1 TVYSNPD and CDR2 GDNSRS (reference sequence). The CDR3 DNA reads as TGTGCCTTCGGCCGTCCAAAAGTACGGGGGGATTACACCGATAAACTCATCTTT. It specifies CAFGRPKVRGDYTDKLIF. Drawing the rest from reference TRDV3 and TRDJ1, the complete variable domain is CDKVTQSSPDQTVASGSEVVLLCTYDTVYSNPDLFWYRIRPDYSFQFVFYGDNSRSEGADFTQGRFSVKHILTQKAFHLVISPVRTEDSATYYCAFGRPKVRGDYTDKLIFGKGTRVTVEP.

Here the CDR3 reads CALGELPYNSPGGADEPIF. The CDR3 DNA reads as TGTGCTCTTGGGGAACTCCCTTATAACAGCCCTGGGGGGGCTGATGAACCCATCTTT. J gene TRDJ1 was identified, but the V gene was not called; TRDD3, the D gene given by the table, was not confirmed from the DNA. The CDR3 loop spans 19 amino acids.

The chain recombines TRDV3 with TRDJ1; 13 bases agree with TRDD3. Germline V gene lookup returns CDR1 TVYSNPD and CDR2 GDNSRS (reference sequence). V was pared by 0 bases and J by 4 bases, with 17 bases of the junction left unmatched. The CDR3 sequence is 19 residues long. Here the CDR3 reads CAFSLPTTQLGDTIDKLIF. DNA for the CDR3: TGTGCCTTTAGTCTTCCTACGACGCAACTGGGGGATACGATCGATAAACTCATCTTT.

A remark on this clone: Given a much more abundant clone one base away, this may be a read error. Other DNA sequences within the sample encode an identical CDR3. The V call is TRDV2, the J call TRDJ2; 13 bases align to TRDD3. The CDR3 spans 20 residues. Germline assignment: CDR1 GEAIGNYY and CDR2 EKD. Germline trimming cut 0 bases from V and 3 bases from J; bases unmatched to any gene: 12. CDR3 sequence (DNA): TGTGCCTGTGACACCGTACTGGGGGATACGCGTTCCTCTCTGACAGCACAACTCTTCTTT. It codes for CACDTVLGDTRSSLTAQLFF.

The chain carries TRDV1 and TRDJ1, with TRDD3 as a possible D gene (5 bases). Matching the DNA to germline supplied the J gene, which TCRdb does not give. Germline V CDR1 and CDR2: TSWWSYY, QGS. CDR3 size: 16 residues. Trimming pared 1 base from V and 1 base from J, leaving 13 bases between. The CDR3 sequence: CALGERWALPTDKLIF. The CDR3 nucleotides read TGTGCTCTTGGGGAACGCTGGGCACTACCCACCGATAAACTCATCTTT.

The CDR3 spells CACDTALGWVIDTRQMFF. CDR3 nucleotides: TGTGCCTGTGACACCGCATTGGGCTGGGTGATTGACACCCGACAGATGTTTTTC. The V gene remains uncalled, whereas the J gene is TRDJ3; TRDD3, as called in the table, went unchecked against the DNA. This CDR3 is built from 18 residues.

A word on this clone: The junction departs from germline at one end; a sequencing error may be responsible. CDR3 sequence (DNA): TGTGCTATTGGGGAACCGAATTCGTATGGATTCATAAAAACGGGGAGGAGGGGCCGGACACATAAACTCATCTTT. Amino acid sequence: CAIGEPNSYGFIKTGRRGRTHKLIF. The chain has TRDV1 and TRDJ1, with D tentatively TRDD3 (5 bases). The J gene is absent in TCRdb and was assigned here via DNA matching to germline. Per germline, CDR1 TSWWSYY and CDR2 QGS. The CDR3 contains 25 residues.

Note on this clone: One junction end disagrees with the germline gene, perhaps due to a read error. The chain has TRDV2 and TRDJ2; weak D call: TRDD3 (5 bases). The CDR3 runs 15 residues. CDR1 is GEAIGNYY, CDR2 EKD, per germline. The CDR3, as DNA: TGTGCCTGTGACATACTGGTGGATCCGACCTCACACCTCTTCTTT. This sequence encodes CACDILVDPTSHLFF.

CDR3 DNA: TGTGCCTGTGACACACTTACTACCCAGATGAGCTCCTGTGACACCCGCCAGATGTTTTTC. Its translation is CACDTLTTQMSSCDTRQMFF. The J gene call is TRDJ3, but no V gene call exists. The CDR3 is 20 residues long.

The CDR3 is CAFLLGDSSWDTRQMFF. The CDR3 bases are TGTGCCTTTTTACTGGGGGACAGCTCCTGGGACACCCGACAGATGTTTTTC. The chain joins TRDV3 to TRDJ3; TRDD3 matches at 9 bases. The CDR3 is made up of 17 amino acids. Germline assignment: CDR1 TVYSNPD and CDR2 GDNSRS (reference sequence). J was trimmed by 0 bases and V by 2 bases; bases with no gene match: 5.

This clone was detected only once. A much larger clone differs from this one at a single base, so this may be a read error. This sequence joins TRDV1 and TRDJ2, with 9 bases aligning to TRDD3. TCRdb lists no J gene, so it was determined here by aligning the DNA to germline. The CDR3 contains 19 residues. J lost 3 bases, V lost 7 bases, and 18 bases had no gene match. Germline-derived CDR1 and CDR2 are TSWWSYY and QGS. CDR3 protein: CALVAPTAGDTALTAQLFF. The CDR3 DNA follows: TGTGCTCTTGTGGCGCCTACGGCTGGGGATACGGCACTGACAGCACAACTCTTCTTT.